Below, 3 T cell receptor beta chains from the same sample are listed, as sequenced in a study of T cell responses to AZD1222 COVID-19 vaccine. Method: immunoSEQ multiplex PCR; TCRdb's copy keeps in-frame clones and lacks some. The sample includes some 150,000 clones, around 88% seen only once; the top ten take around 3.4%. This specimen was peripheral blood, taken on day 0 of MenACWY control vaccination. All receptors come from an adult in good health.

The V call is TRBV9, the J call TRBJ1-1; 7 bases are shared with TRBD1. The V gene's germline CDR1 is SGDLS and CDR2 YYNGEE. Germline trimming cut 3 bases from V and 0 bases from J; bases unmatched to any gene: 8. The CDR3 length is 16 residues. The CDR3 region has the DNA TGTGCCAGCAGCGGACGATCGACAGGGATGAACACTGAAGCTTTCTTT. Amino acid sequence: CASSGRSTGMNTEAFF.

The rearrangement uses TRBV29-1 and TRBJ1-1; D is perhaps TRBD1 (5 bases). V dropped 8 bases and J dropped 6 bases, with 34 bases sitting between them. The V gene's germline CDR1 is SQVTM and CDR2 ANQGSEA. The CDR3 sequence is 18 residues long. The CDR3 coding sequence is TGCAGCATAGATGACAGCCTGGCCCGTGGCAGGAAGGACGCTGAAGCTTTCTTT. Protein: CSIDDSLARGRKDAEAFF. The full variable domain, completed using reference TRBV29-1 and TRBJ1-1, is SAVISQKPSRDICQRGTSLTIQCQVDSQVTMMFWYRQQPGQSLTLIATANQGSEATYESGFVIDKFPISRPNLTFSTLTVSNMSPEDSSIYLCSIDDSLARGRKDAEAFFGQGTRLTVV.

The genes are TRBV7-8 and TRBJ1-6, with no clear D. The CDR3 is 14 residues long. Germline V gene data show CDR1 as SGHVS and CDR2 as FQNEAQ. Trimming pared 3 bases from V and 7 bases from J, leaving 10 bases between. The CDR3 is CASSFEGRNSPLHF. The CDR3 DNA reads TGTGCCAGCAGCTTTGAGGGAAGGAATTCACCCCTCCACTTT.